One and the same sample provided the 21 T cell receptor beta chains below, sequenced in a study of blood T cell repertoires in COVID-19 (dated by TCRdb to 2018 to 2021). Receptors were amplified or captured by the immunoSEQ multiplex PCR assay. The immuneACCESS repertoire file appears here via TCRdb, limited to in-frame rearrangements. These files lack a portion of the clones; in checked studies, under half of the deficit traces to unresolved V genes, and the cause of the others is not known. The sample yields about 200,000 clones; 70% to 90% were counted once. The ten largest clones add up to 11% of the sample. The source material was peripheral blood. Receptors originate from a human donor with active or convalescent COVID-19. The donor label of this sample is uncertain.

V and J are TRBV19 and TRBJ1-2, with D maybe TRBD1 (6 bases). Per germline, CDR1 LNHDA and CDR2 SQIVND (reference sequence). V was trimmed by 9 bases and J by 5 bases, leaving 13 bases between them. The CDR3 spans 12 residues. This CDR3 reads CASKGDGYGYTF. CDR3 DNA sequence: TGTGCCAGCAAGGGGGATGGGTATGGCTACACCTTC.

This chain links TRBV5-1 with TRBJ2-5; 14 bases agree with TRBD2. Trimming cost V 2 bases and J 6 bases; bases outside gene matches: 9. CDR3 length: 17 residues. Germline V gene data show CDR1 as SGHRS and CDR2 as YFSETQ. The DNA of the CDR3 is TGCGCCAGCAGCTTTACCGGGACTAGCGGGAGTTCCAAGACCCAGTACTTC. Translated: CASSFTGTSGSSKTQYF.

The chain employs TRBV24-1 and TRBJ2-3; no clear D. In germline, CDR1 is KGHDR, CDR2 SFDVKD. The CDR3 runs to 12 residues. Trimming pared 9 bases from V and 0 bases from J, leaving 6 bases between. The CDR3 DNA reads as TGTGCCACCCAGACAAGCACAGATACGCAGTATTTT. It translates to CATQTSTDTQYF.

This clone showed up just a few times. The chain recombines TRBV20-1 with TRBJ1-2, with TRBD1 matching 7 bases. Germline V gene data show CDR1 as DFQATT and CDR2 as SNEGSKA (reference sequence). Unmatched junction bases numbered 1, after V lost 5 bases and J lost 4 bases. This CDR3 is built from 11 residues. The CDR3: CSARQGYGYTF. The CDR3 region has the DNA TGCAGTGCTCGACAGGGCTATGGCTACACCTTC.

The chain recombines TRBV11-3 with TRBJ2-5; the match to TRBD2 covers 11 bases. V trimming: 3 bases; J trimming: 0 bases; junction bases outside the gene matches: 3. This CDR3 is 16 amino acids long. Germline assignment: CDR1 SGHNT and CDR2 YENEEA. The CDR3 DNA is TGTGCCAGCAGCTTTCGACTAGCGGGGTACCAAGAGACCCAGTACTTC. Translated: CASSFRLAGYQETQYF.

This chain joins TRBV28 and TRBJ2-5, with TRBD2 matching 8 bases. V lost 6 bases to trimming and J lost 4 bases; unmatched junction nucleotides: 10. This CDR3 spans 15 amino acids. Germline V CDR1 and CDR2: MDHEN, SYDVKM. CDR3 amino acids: CASRPPGGGRETQYF. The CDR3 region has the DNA TGTGCCAGCAGACCCCCCGGCGGGGGGAGAGAGACCCAGTACTTC.

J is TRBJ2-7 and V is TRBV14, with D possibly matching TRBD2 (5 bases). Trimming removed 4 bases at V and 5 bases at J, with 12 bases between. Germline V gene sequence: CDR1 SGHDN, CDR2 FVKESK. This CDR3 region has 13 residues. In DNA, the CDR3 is TGTGCCAGCAGCCCCCTCCGGGGAGACGAGCAGTACTTC. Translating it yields CASSPLRGDEQYF.

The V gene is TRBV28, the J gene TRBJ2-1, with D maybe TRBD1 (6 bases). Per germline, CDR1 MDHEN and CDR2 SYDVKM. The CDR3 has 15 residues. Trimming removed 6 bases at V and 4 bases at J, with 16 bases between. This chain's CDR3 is CASRRYRDKYNEQFF. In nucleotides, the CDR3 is TGTGCCAGCAGAAGATACCGGGACAAGTACAATGAGCAGTTCTTC.

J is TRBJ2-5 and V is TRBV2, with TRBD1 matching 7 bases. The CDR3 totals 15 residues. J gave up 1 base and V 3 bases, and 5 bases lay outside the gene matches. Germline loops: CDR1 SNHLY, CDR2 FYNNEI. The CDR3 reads CASSDRGTVQETQYF. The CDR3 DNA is TGTGCCAGCAGTGATCGAGGGACAGTCCAAGAGACCCAGTACTTC.

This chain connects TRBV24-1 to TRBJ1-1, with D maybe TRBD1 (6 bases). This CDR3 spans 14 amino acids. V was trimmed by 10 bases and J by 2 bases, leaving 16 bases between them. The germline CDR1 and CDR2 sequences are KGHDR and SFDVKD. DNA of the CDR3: TGTGCCACACGGGGGGGGCAGGGAAACACTGAAGCTTTCTTT. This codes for CATRGGQGNTEAFF.

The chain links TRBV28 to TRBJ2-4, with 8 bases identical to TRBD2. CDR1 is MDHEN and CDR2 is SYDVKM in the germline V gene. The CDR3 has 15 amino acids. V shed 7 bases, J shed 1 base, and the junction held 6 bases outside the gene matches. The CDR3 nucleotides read TGTGCCAGCAACCCGGGGGGGAATGCCAAAAACATTCAGTACTTC. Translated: CASNPGGNAKNIQYF.

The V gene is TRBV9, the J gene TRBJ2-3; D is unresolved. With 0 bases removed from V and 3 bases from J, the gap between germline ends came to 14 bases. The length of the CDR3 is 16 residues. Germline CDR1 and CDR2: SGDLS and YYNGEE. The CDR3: CASSVVPRYGTDTQYF. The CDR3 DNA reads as TGTGCCAGCAGCGTAGTCCCCAGGTACGGAACAGATACGCAGTATTTT.

The CDR3 coding sequence is TGTGCCAGCAGTCGTAGGGACAGGGCCAAGTACAATGAGCAGTTCTTC. It translates to CASSRRDRAKYNEQFF. The chain couples TRBV3-1 (or the pseudogene TRBV3-2) to TRBJ2-1; 9 nucleotides line up with TRBD1. Germline lookup yields CDR1 LGHDT and CDR2 YNNKEL (reference sequence). Trimming took 6 bases from V and 4 from J; bases not matched to a gene: 10. The CDR3 has 16 residues.

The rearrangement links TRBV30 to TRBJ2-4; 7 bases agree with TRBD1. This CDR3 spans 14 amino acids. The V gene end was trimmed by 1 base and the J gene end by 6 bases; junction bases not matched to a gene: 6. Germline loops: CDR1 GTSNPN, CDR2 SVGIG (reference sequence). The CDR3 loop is CAWSGRGGRNIQYF. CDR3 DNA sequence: TGTGCCTGGAGTGGGCGAGGGGGCAGAAACATTCAGTACTTC. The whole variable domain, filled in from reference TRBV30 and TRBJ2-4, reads SQTIHQWPATLVQPVGSPLSLECTVEGTSNPNLYWYRQAAGRGLQLLFYSVGIGQISSEVPQNLSASRPQDRQFILSSKKLLLSDSGFYLCAWSGRGGRNIQYFGAGTRLSVL.

The CDR3 region has the DNA TGCGCCAGCAGCCAAGAAACCCGGGGGGGGGTGAATACGCAGTATTTT. As protein: CASSQETRGGVNTQYF. The gene calls are TRBV4-3 and TRBJ2-3, with TRBD2 matching 8 bases. J gave up 7 bases and V 0 bases, and 9 bases lay outside the gene matches. The CDR3 extends over 16 amino acids. Looked up from germline, CDR1 is LGHNA and CDR2 is YSLEER.

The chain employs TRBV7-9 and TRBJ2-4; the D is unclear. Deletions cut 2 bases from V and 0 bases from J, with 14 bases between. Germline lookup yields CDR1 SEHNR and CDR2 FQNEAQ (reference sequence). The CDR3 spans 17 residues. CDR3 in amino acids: CASSLKGVTLAKNIQYF. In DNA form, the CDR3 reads TGTGCCAGCAGCTTAAAAGGAGTGACCCTAGCCAAAAACATTCAGTACTTC.

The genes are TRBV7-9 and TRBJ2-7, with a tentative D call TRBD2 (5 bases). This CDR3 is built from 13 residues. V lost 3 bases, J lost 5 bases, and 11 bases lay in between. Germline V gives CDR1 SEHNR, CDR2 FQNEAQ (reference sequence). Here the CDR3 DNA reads TGTGCCAGCAGCTTTGTCGGGGATCACGAGCAGTACTTC. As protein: CASSFVGDHEQYF.

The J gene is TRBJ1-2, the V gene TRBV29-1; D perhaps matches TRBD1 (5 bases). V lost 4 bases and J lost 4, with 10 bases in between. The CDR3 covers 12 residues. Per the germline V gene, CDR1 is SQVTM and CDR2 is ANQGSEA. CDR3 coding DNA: TGCAGCGTTGGTAGGGGTGGCTATGGCTACACCTTC. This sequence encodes CSVGRGGYGYTF.

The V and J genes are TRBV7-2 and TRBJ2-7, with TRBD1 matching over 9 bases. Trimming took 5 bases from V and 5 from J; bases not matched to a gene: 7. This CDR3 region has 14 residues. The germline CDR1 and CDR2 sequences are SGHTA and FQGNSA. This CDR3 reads CASSGGQGYDEQYF. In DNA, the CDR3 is TGTGCCAGCAGCGGGGGACAGGGATACGACGAGCAGTACTTC.

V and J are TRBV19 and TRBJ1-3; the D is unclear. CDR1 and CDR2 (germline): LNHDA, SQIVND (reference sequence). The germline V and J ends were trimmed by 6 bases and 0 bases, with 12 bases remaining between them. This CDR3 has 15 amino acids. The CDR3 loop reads CASRKERNSGNTIYF. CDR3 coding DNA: TGTGCCAGTAGAAAGGAGAGAAACTCTGGAAACACCATATATTTT.

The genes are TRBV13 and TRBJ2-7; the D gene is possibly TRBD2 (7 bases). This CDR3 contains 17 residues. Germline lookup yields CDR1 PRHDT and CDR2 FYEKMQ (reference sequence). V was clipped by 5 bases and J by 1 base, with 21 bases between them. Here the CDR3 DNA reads TGTGCCAGCAGCCGACCCCCCATAGGGGGAGGGTCCTACGAGCAGTACTTC. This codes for CASSRPPIGGGSYEQYF.